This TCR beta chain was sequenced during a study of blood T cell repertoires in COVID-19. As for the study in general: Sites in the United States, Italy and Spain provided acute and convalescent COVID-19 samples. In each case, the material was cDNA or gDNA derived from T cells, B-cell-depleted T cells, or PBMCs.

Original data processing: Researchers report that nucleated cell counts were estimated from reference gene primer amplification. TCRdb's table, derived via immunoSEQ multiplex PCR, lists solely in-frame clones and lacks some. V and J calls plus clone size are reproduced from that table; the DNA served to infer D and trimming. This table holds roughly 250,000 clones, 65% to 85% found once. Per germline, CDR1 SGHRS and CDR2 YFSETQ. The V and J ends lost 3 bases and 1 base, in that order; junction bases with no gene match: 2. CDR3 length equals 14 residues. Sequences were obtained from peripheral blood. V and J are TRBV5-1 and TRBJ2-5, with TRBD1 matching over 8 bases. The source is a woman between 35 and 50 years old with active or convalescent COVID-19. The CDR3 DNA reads TGCGCCAGCAGCTCACAGGGGGTCCAAGAGACCCAGTACTTC. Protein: CASSSQGVQETQYF.